This T cell receptor beta chain appears in the sequencing data of a study of blood T cell repertoires in COVID-19. Study-level information: COVID-19 samples, acute and convalescent, were from the United States, Italy and Spain. In each case, the material was cDNA or gDNA derived from T cells, B-cell-depleted T cells, or PBMCs.

The V gene lost 2 bases and the J gene lost 8 bases, with 12 bases spanning the gap. The CDR3 contains 13 residues. The V gene's germline CDR1 is MNHEY and CDR2 SMNVEV (reference sequence). Per the study methods: Estimation of nucleated cell counts relied on the amplification of reference gene primers. TCRdb's copy holds only in-frame clones and misses some; the assay was immunoSEQ multiplex PCR. From that table come the V and J calls and clone size; the DNA was used to work out D and trimming. The sample yields about 240,000 clones, 75% to 85% seen once. V usage is TRBV27 and J usage is TRBJ2-5; maybe TRBD2 (6 bases). Source material: peripheral blood. The TCR was taken from a human donor in a cohort sampled during active COVID-19. The CDR3 protein is CASSLKRGGTQYF. CDR3 DNA sequence: TGTGCCAGCAGTTTAAAAAGGGGAGGAACCCAGTACTTC.